This T cell receptor (beta chain) was recorded in a study of shared clonotypes between healthy human individuals. Some clones are missing from TCRdb's copy, which holds only in-frame ones; the method was immunoSEQ multiplex PCR. Among around 2.1 million clones listed, more than 90% were seen once. Germline V gene sequence: CDR1 LNHDA, CDR2 SQIVND (reference sequence). Losses at the gene ends were 7 bases for V and 5 bases for J; bases not matched to a gene: 13. The CDR3 is made up of 15 amino acids. The sequenced material came from naive CD4+ T cells sorted from blood. Regarding subset: CD45RA+ positively selected. This sequence originates from a young man in good health. The chain uses TRBV19 and TRBJ1-1; 7 nucleotides match TRBD1. In DNA form, the CDR3 reads TGTGCCAGTAATAAGCAGGGGGGGCTGCGGACTGAAGCTTTCTTT. It encodes CASNKQGGLRTEAFF.